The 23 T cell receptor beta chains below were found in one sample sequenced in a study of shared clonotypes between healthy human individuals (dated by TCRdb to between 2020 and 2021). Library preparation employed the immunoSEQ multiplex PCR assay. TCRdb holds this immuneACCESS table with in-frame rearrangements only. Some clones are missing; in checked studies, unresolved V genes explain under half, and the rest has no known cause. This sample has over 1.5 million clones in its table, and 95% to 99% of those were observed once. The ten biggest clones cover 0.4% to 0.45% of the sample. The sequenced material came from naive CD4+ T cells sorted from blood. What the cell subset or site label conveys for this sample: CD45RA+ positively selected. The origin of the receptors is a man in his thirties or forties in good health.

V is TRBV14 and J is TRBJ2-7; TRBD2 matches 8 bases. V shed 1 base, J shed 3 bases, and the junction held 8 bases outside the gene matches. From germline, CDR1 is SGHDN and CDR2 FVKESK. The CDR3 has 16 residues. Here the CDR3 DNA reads TGTGCCAGCAGCCAAGCGACGGTAGCGGGATACTACGAGCAGTACTTC. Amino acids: CASSQATVAGYYEQYF.

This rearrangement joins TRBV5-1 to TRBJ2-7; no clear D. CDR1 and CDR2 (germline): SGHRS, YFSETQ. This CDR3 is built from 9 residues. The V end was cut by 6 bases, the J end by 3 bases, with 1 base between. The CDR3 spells CASNYEQYF. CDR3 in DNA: TGCGCCAGCAACTACGAGCAGTACTTC.

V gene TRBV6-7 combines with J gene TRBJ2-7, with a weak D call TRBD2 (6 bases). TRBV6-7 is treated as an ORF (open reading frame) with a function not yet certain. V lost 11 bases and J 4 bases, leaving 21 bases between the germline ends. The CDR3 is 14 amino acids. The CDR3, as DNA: TGTGCCCCCCTAGCCTTCGGGGGTCCTTACGAGCAGTACTTC. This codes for CAPLAFGGPYEQYF.

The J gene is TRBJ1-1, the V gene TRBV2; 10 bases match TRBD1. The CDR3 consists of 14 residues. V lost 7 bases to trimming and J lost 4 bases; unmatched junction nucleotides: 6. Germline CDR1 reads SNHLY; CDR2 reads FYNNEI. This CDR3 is CASTWDRGTTEAFF. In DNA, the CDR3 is TGTGCCAGCACCTGGGACAGGGGTACCACTGAAGCTTTCTTT.

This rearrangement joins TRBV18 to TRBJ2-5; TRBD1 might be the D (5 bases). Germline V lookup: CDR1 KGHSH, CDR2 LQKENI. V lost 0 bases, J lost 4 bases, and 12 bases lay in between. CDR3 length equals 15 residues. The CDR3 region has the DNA TGTGCCAGCTCACCACCCCAGGGTGCCGGAGAGACCCAGTACTTC. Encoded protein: CASSPPQGAGETQYF.

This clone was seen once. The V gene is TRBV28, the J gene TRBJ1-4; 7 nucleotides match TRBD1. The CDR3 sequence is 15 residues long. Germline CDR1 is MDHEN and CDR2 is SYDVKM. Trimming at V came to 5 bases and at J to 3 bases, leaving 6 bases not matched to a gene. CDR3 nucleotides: TGTGCCAGCAGTGAGACAGGGAGGGCTAATGAAAAACTGTTTTTT. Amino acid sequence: CASSETGRANEKLFF.

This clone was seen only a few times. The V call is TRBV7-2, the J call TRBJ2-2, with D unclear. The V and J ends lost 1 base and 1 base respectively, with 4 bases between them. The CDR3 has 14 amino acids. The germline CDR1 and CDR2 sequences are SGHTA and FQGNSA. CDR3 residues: CASSLGRNTGELFF. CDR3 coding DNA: TGTGCCAGCAGCTTAGGACGGAACACCGGGGAGCTGTTTTTT.

The CDR3 here is CASSPGTGGLQYGYTF. The CDR3 bases are TGTGCCAGCAGCCCCGGGACAGGGGGTCTTCAATATGGCTACACCTTC. V gene TRBV5-6 combines with J gene TRBJ1-2; 11 nucleotides agree with TRBD1. The CDR3 spans 16 residues. From germline, CDR1 is SGHDT and CDR2 YYEEEE. The J segment lost 5 bases and the V segment lost 4 bases, leaving 10 bases of the junction unmatched.

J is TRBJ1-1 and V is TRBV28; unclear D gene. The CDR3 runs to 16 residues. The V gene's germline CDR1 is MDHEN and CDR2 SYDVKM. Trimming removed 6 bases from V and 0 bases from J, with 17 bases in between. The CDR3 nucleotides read TGTGCCAGCAGCTGGAGGCGGCCCCCTTTGAACACTGAAGCTTTCTTT. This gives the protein CASSWRRPPLNTEAFF.

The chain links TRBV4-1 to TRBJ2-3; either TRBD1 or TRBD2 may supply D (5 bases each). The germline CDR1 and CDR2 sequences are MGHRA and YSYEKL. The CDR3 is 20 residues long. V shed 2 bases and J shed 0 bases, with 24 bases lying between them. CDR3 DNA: TGCGCCAGCAGCCAAAAAAAGTCCCCCGAAGGGGACCCTAGCACAGATACGCAGTATTTT. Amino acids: CASSQKKSPEGDPSTDTQYF.

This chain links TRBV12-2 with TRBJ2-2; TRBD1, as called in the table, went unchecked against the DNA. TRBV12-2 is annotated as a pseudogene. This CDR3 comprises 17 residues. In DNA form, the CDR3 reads TGTGCAAGTCGCTTACCGGGACAGGGAAGGAACACCGGGGAGCTGTTTTTT. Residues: CASRLPGQGRNTGELFF.

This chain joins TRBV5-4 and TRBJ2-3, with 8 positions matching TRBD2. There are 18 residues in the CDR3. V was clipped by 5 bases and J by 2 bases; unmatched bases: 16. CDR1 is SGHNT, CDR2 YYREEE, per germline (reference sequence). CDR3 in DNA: TGTGCCAGCAGTCCGGCGGGGGTGCTAGCGGGTTCCACAGATACGCAGTATTTT. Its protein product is CASSPAGVLAGSTDTQYF.

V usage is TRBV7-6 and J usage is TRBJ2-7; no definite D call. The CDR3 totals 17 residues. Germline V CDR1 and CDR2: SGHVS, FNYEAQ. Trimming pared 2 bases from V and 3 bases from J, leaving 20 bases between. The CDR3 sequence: CASSLWPNSAQGYEQYF. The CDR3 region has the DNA TGTGCCAGCAGCTTATGGCCCAACAGCGCGCAAGGCTACGAGCAGTACTTC.

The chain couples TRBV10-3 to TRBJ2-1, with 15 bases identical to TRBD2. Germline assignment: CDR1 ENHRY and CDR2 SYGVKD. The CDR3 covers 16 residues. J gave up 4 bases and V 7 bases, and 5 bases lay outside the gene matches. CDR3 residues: CAITPGLAGGYNEQFF. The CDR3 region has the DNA TGTGCCATCACCCCTGGACTAGCGGGAGGGTACAATGAGCAGTTCTTC.

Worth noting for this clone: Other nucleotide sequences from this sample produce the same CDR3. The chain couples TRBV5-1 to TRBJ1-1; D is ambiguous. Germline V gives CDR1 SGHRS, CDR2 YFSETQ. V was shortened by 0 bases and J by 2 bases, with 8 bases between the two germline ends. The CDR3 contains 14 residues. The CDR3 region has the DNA TGCGCCAGCAGCTTGGGGACGGGCAACACTGAAGCTTTCTTT. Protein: CASSLGTGNTEAFF.

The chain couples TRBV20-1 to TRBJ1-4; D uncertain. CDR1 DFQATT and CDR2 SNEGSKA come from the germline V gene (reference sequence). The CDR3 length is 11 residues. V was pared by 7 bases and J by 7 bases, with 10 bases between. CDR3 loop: CSGNNGEKLFF. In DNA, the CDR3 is TGCAGTGGCAACAACGGTGAAAAACTGTTTTTT.

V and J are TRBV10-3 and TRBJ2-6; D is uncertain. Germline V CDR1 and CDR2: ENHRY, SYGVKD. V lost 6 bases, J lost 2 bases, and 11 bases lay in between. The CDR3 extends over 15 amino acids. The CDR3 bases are TGTGCCATCAGCGGTCGGCTCCCTGGGGCCAACGTCCTGACTTTC. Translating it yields CAISGRLPGANVLTF.

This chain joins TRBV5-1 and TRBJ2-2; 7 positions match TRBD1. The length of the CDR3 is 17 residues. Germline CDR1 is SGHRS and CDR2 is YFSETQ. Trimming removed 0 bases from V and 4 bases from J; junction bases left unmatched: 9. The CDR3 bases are TGCGCCAGCAGCTTGGCCAAAGGGGGCTCGGGCACCGGGGAGCTGTTTTTT. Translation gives CASSLAKGGSGTGELFF.

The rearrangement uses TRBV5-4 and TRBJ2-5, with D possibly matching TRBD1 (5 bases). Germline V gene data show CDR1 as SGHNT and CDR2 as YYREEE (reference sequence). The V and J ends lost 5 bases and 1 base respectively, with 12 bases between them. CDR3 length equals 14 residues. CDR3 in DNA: TGTGCCAGCAGGACCGACAGCTTCCAAGAGACCCAGTACTTC. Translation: CASRTDSFQETQYF.

In nucleotides, the CDR3 is TGTGCCAGCAGTGAATATAGCAATCAGCCCCAGCATTTT. Its protein product is CASSEYSNQPQHF. This sequence joins TRBV25-1 and TRBJ1-5; the D is unclear. The germline V gene encodes CDR1 MGHDK and CDR2 SYGVNS. V lost 0 bases and J 0 bases, leaving 0 bases between the germline ends. CDR3 size: 13 residues.

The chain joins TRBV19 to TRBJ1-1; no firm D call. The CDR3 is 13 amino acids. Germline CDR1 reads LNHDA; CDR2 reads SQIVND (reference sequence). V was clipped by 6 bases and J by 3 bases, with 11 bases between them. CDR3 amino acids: CASRVAGDTEAFF. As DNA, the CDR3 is TGTGCCAGTAGAGTTGCGGGAGACACTGAAGCTTTCTTT. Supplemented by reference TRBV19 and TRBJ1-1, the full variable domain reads DGGITQSPKYLFRKEGQNVTLSCEQNLNHDAMYWYRQDPGQGLRLIYYSQIVNDFQKGDIAEGYSVSREKKESFPLTVTSAQKNPTAFYLCASRVAGDTEAFFGQGTRLTVV.

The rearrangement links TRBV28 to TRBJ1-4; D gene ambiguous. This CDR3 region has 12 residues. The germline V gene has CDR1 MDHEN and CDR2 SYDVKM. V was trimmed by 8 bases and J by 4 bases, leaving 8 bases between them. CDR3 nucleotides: TGTGCCAGCGGGGAGGTTAATGAAAAACTGTTTTTT. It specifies CASGEVNEKLFF.

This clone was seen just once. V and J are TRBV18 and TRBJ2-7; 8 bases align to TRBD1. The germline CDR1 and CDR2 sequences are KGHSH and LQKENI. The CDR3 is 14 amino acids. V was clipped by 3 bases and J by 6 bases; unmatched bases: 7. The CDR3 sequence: CASSPSIDRGEQYF. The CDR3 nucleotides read TGTGCCAGCTCACCGTCGATTGACAGGGGCGAGCAGTACTTC. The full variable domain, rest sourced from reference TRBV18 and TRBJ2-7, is NAGVMQNPRHLVRRRGQEARLRCSPMKGHSHVYWYRQLPEEGLKFMVYLQKENIIDESGMPKERFSAEFPKEGPSILRIQQVVRGDSAAYFCASSPSIDRGEQYFGPGTRLTVT.